This T cell receptor (beta chain) derives from a study of blood T cell repertoires in COVID-19. Study background: Donors in the United States, Italy and Spain gave samples during acute or convalescent COVID-19.

TCRdb's table, derived via immunoSEQ multiplex PCR, lists solely in-frame clones and lacks some. The table records around 200,000 clones, roughly three quarters of them present only once. The specimen sequenced was peripheral blood. The source of this sequence is a woman in her thirties or forties with COVID-19, enrolled during active disease.

As DNA, the CDR3 is TGCGCCAGCAGCTTACAATTGGGCGTCAGGGCAGCGGGAGAAAACAATGAGCAGTTCTTC. This encodes CASSLQLGVRAAGENNEQFF. The rearrangement links TRBV5-1 to TRBJ2-1; 8 bases map to TRBD2. The CDR3 covers 20 residues. Trimming cost V 2 bases and J 5 bases; bases outside gene matches: 21. The V gene's germline CDR1 is SGHRS and CDR2 YFSETQ.